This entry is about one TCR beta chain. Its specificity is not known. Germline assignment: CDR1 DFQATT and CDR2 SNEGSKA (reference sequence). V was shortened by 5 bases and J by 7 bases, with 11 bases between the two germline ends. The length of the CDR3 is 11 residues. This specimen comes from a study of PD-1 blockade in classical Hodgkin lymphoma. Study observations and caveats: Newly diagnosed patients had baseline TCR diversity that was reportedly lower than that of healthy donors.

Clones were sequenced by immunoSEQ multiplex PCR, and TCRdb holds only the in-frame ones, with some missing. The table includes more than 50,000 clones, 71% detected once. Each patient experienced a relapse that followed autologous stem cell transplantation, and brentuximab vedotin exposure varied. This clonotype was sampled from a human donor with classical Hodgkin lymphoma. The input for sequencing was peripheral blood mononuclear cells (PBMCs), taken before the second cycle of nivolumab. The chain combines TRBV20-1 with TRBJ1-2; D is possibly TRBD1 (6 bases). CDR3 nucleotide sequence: TGCAGTGCTGCGGCAGGGGTTGGCTACACCTTC. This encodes CSAAAGVGYTF.